These 11 T cell receptor beta chains were sequenced from one sample in a study of CD8 T cells in ankylosing spondylitis (dated by TCRdb to about 2017). Summary of the overall study and its limitations: A TCR beta motif of 8 or 9 highly homologous amino acid variants appeared characteristic of blood from ankylosing spondylitis patients.

Libraries were constructed by 5' RACE. Instrument used: Illumina HiSeq 2500. The public sequencing data were trimmed at Q25 with fastp and processed into clonotypes with MiXCR by TCRdb, which kept only in-frame beta chains. Each record represents a unique CDR3 protein, reported with the most common genes and DNA among its rows. The sample table shows 700,000 to 1,000,000 distinct CDR3 sequences, and 10% to 15% are seen once. The ten largest clones represent just over 0.5% of the sample. No antigens are known for them. Sequencing was done on a sample of blood, either unsorted or a sorted T cell fraction (not recorded which). The receptors were gathered from a male donor with ankylosing spondylitis.

V is TRBV14 and J is TRBJ1-3, with D possibly being TRBD1 (5 bases). CDR1 SGHDN and CDR2 FVKESK come from the germline V gene. The V and J ends lost 1 base and 1 base respectively, with 5 bases between them. CDR3 length equals 14 residues. The CDR3, as DNA: TGTGCCAGCAGCCAAGCAGGGTCTGGAAACACCATATATTTT. Protein product: CASSQAGSGNTIYF.

V gene TRBV5-1 combines with J gene TRBJ1-4, with D possibly matching TRBD1 (6 bases). Germline CDR1 is SGHRS and CDR2 is YFSETQ. The V end was cut by 2 bases, the J end by 8 bases, with 13 bases between. CDR3 size: 14 residues. CDR3 in amino acids: CASSFGDTREKLFF. The CDR3 coding sequence is TGCGCCAGCAGCTTCGGGGACACACGGGAAAAACTGTTTTTT.

This clonotype came up a few times. The chain links TRBV7-2 to TRBJ1-2; D not resolved. Germline CDR1 SGHTA, CDR2 FQGNSA. V was trimmed by 1 base and J by 4 bases, leaving 16 bases between them. This CDR3 region has 16 residues. CDR3 in DNA: TGTGCCAGCAGCTTAGTGGCACGCCCGACACCCTATGGCTACACCTTC. Its protein product is CASSLVARPTPYGYTF.

The rearrangement joins TRBV20-1 to TRBJ1-6; weak D call: TRBD1 (5 bases). The germline V gene encodes CDR1 DFQATT and CDR2 SNEGSKA (reference sequence). Deletions cut 4 bases from V and 8 bases from J, with 12 bases between. The CDR3 totals 13 residues. The CDR3 DNA sequence: TGCAGTGCTACCGGCCTAGGGGATTCACCCCTCCACTTT. It encodes CSATGLGDSPLHF.

This clonotype has a count of ten or more. The chain employs TRBV5-1 and TRBJ2-3; 8 nucleotides line up with TRBD2. V lost 4 bases, J lost 5 bases, and 6 bases stayed unmatched. The germline gives CDR1 SGHRS, CDR2 YFSETQ. The CDR3 is 14 amino acids. DNA of the CDR3: TGCGCCAGCAGCCCCGGGACTAGATTAGATACGCAGTATTTT. This codes for CASSPGTRLDTQYF.

The table lists this clonotype with a few counts. The J gene is TRBJ2-1, the V gene TRBV7-9, with D perhaps being TRBD1 or TRBD2 (5 bases each). Germline values: CDR1 SEHNR, CDR2 FQNEAQ (reference sequence). The CDR3 is 12 amino acids. V dropped 10 bases and J dropped 5 bases, with 12 bases sitting between them. CDR3 nucleotide sequence: TGTGCCAAGAGGGGCCCCAACAATGAGCAGTTCTTC. The encoded protein is CAKRGPNNEQFF.

The chain employs TRBV4-2 and TRBJ1-1, with D possibly TRBD1 on 6 matching bases. The CDR3 has 15 amino acids. Trimming removed 2 bases from V and 0 bases from J, with 10 bases in between. CDR1 and CDR2 from the germline V gene are LGHNA and YNFKEQ. The DNA for the CDR3 is TGTGCCAGCAGCCAACGACAGGTCATGAACACTGAAGCTTTCTTT. As protein: CASSQRQVMNTEAFF.

This clonotype has more than one count but fewer than ten. Written as DNA, the CDR3 is TGTGCCAGCTCACCCCCCGGGACGGGACAACGGGGAAAACTGTTTTTT. Its translation is CASSPPGTGQRGKLFF. V and J are TRBV18 and TRBJ1-4, with a possible D match to TRBD1 (6 bases). There are 16 residues in the CDR3. Deletions cut 3 bases from V and 10 bases from J, with 21 bases between. Germline V gives CDR1 KGHSH, CDR2 LQKENI.

The sample holds a few counts of this clonotype. The chain links TRBV7-9 to TRBJ1-2, with D perhaps matching TRBD1 (5 bases). Germline CDR1 and CDR2: SEHNR and FQNEAQ (reference sequence). The ends were cut back, 6 bases at V and 0 bases at J, with 17 bases in the middle. There are 16 residues in the CDR3. CDR3 DNA sequence: TGTGCCAGCAGGCTTCTAGGGGAGAGGGCTAACTATGGCTACACCTTC. It specifies CASRLLGERANYGYTF.

The chain is built from TRBV20-1 and TRBJ1-5; 8 bases fit TRBD1. The CDR3 length is 15 residues. Trimming at V came to 3 bases and at J to 10 bases, leaving 14 bases not matched to a gene. Germline CDR1 is DFQATT and CDR2 is SNEGSKA (reference sequence). CDR3 region: CSASRTGPPQAPQHF. The CDR3 DNA is TGCAGTGCTAGTAGGACAGGGCCTCCGCAAGCACCCCAGCATTTT.

The chain recombines TRBV9 with TRBJ1-4, with TRBD1 matching 11 bases. This CDR3 region has 17 residues. Germline V gene lookup returns CDR1 SGDLS and CDR2 YYNGEE. The trim removed 3 bases at V and 1 base at J, leaving 5 bases unmatched. The CDR3 loop is CASSARDRGKTNEKLFF. The CDR3 region has the DNA TGTGCCAGCAGCGCACGGGACAGGGGGAAAACTAATGAAAAACTGTTTTTT.